The 19 T cell receptor beta chains below all came from one sample that was sequenced in a study of control samples from healthy donors and cancer patients. This table comes from immunoSEQ multiplex PCR, and its TCRdb copy is limited to in-frame clones, with some not included. Among some 160,000 clones listed, around 90% were seen once. The sample was blood. The receptors originated from a man younger than 45 in good health.

The chain joins TRBV7-9 to TRBJ2-5; TRBD2 aligns across 8 bases. V dropped 3 bases and J dropped 13; count of bases not matched to a gene: 4. Germline V gene lookup returns CDR1 SEHNR and CDR2 FQNEAQ (reference sequence). This CDR3 contains 11 residues. Here the CDR3 DNA reads TGTGCCAGCAGCTTCGGACTAGCCGTGTACTTC. Its protein is CASSFGLAVYF.

This chain joins TRBV2 and TRBJ1-5, with 7 positions matching TRBD1. Trimming took 3 bases from V and 0 from J; bases not matched to a gene: 2. From germline, CDR1 is SNHLY and CDR2 FYNNEI. CDR3 size: 15 residues. This chain's CDR3 is CASSDRGHSNQPQHF. In DNA, the CDR3 is TGTGCCAGCAGTGATAGGGGGCATAGCAATCAGCCCCAGCATTTT.

Concerning this clone itself: One junction end disagrees with the germline gene, perhaps due to a read error. CDR3 loop: CASSLDRSCPPQPQHF. The CDR3 bases are TGTGCTAGCAGCTTAGACAGGTCCTGTCCTCCTCAGCCCCAGCATTTT. The gene calls are TRBV7-7 and TRBJ1-5, with D perhaps matching TRBD1 (6 bases). Germline V gene data show CDR1 as SSHAT and CDR2 as FNYEAQ (reference sequence). The CDR3 is made up of 16 amino acids.

The chain is built from TRBV10-3 and TRBJ2-1; the D gene is possibly TRBD2 (6 bases). V was pared by 0 bases and J by 3 bases, with 12 bases between. The length of the CDR3 is 16 residues. Germline loops: CDR1 ENHRY, CDR2 SYGVKD. CDR3 in amino acids: CAISESTGVNYNEQFF. CDR3 DNA sequence: TGTGCCATCAGTGAGTCTACGGGAGTGAACTACAATGAGCAGTTCTTC.

V is TRBV20-1 and J is TRBJ2-7; D is unclear. V shed 1 base and J shed 2 bases, with 3 bases lying between them. This CDR3 comprises 11 residues. Germline CDR1 is DFQATT and CDR2 is SNEGSKA (reference sequence). Written as DNA, the CDR3 is TGCAGTGCTAGAGGCGCCTACGAGCAGTACTTC. Translating it yields CSARGAYEQYF.

The chain links TRBV5-1 to TRBJ2-1; D may be TRBD1 or TRBD2 (6 bases each). Trimming shortened V by 4 bases and J by 8 bases, and 13 bases separated the two germline ends. The CDR3 consists of 13 residues. Germline V gene data show CDR1 as SGHRS and CDR2 as YFSETQ. This CDR3 is CASSRGGGHEQFF. CDR3 bases: TGCGCCAGCAGCCGTGGAGGGGGGCATGAGCAGTTCTTC. The complete variable domain, with remaining parts taken from reference TRBV5-1 and TRBJ2-1, reads KAGVTQTPRYLIKTRGQQVTLSCSPISGHRSVSWYQQTPGQGLQFLFEYFSETQRNKGNFPGRFSGRQFSNSRSEMNVSTLELGDSALYLCASSRGGGHEQFFGPGTRLTVL.

This chain uses TRBV29-1 with TRBJ2-7; perhaps TRBD2 as D (5 bases). This CDR3 region has 15 residues. Germline values: CDR1 SQVTM, CDR2 ANQGSEA. V shed 2 bases and J shed 0 bases, with 14 bases lying between them. The CDR3 sequence: CSVELPGTYSYEQYF. The DNA of the CDR3 is TGCAGCGTTGAATTGCCGGGAACCTACTCCTACGAGCAGTACTTC.

The chain is built from TRBV11-3 and TRBJ2-1, with TRBD2 matching over 8 bases. The germline gives CDR1 SGHNT, CDR2 YENEEA. Trimming at V came to 6 bases and at J to 0 bases, leaving 7 bases not matched to a gene. The CDR3 runs 16 residues. CDR3 sequence reads: CASSHTSGSSYNEQFF. In DNA, the CDR3 is TGTGCCAGCAGTCATACTAGCGGATCCTCCTACAATGAGCAGTTCTTC. Using reference TRBV11-3 and TRBJ2-1 for the parts outside the CDR3, the full variable domain is EAGVVQSPRYKIIEKKQPVAFWCNPISGHNTLYWYLQNLGQGPELLIRYENEEAVDDSQLPKDRFSAERLKGVDSTLKIQPAELGDSAVYLCASSHTSGSSYNEQFFGPGTRLTVL.

This chain joins TRBV15 and TRBJ1-2, with D possibly TRBD1 on 6 matching bases. V lost 0 bases to trimming and J lost 6 bases, with 14 bases between them. This CDR3 region has 15 residues. Germline CDR1 is LNHNV and CDR2 is YYDKDF (reference sequence). The CDR3 DNA reads as TGTGCCACCAGCAGAGAAGGTGGGGGGCACGATGGCTACACCTTC. This translates into CATSREGGGHDGYTF.

The chain couples TRBV5-1 to TRBJ2-3; D not certain. The CDR3 has 15 residues. CDR1 is SGHRS, CDR2 YFSETQ, per germline. V was trimmed by 0 bases and J by 5 bases, leaving 13 bases between them. The CDR3 sequence: CASSLALVSVDTQYF. The CDR3 DNA is TGCGCCAGCAGCTTGGCTTTAGTGTCAGTAGATACGCAGTATTTT.

The J gene is TRBJ1-3, the V gene TRBV18; 7 bases match TRBD1. The CDR3 loop spans 16 amino acids. V gave up 2 bases and J gave up 0 bases; unmatched junction bases: 4. CDR1 KGHSH and CDR2 LQKENI come from the germline V gene. CDR3 loop: CASSPTQGVSGNTIYF. CDR3 nucleotides: TGTGCCAGCTCACCAACGCAGGGGGTCTCTGGAAACACCATATATTTT.

This chain connects TRBV4-1 to TRBJ2-2; tentative D call: TRBD2 (7 bases). The CDR3 consists of 18 residues. Germline loops: CDR1 MGHRA, CDR2 YSYEKL. The ends were cut back, 0 bases at V and 9 bases at J, with 23 bases in the middle. CDR3 loop: CASSQEGRGAIRERELFF. CDR3 bases: TGCGCCAGCAGCCAAGAAGGACGGGGGGCCATCAGGGAACGGGAGCTGTTTTTT.

V and J are TRBV7-9 and TRBJ2-7; 8 nucleotides line up with TRBD2. V lost 5 bases, J lost 5 bases, and 11 bases stayed unmatched. This CDR3 comprises 15 residues. Germline assignment: CDR1 SEHNR and CDR2 FQNEAQ (reference sequence). CDR3 in DNA: TGTGCCAGCAGCCACCTCTCGGCCGGGGGGGACGAGCAGTACTTC. Translating it yields CASSHLSAGGDEQYF.

CDR3 bases: TGTGCCACCAGGGGTCGCGGGAAGAGCTCCTACAATGAGCAGTTCTTC. Protein: CATRGRGKSSYNEQFF. J is TRBJ2-1 and V is TRBV24-1, with D perhaps TRBD2 (6 bases). Germline loops: CDR1 KGHDR, CDR2 SFDVKD. V lost 7 bases, J lost 0 bases, and 15 bases lay in between. The CDR3 sequence is 16 residues long.

This clone was seen only a few times. The V and J genes are TRBV28 and TRBJ1-5; no firm D call. CDR1 is MDHEN and CDR2 is SYDVKM in the germline V gene. Trimming removed 3 bases from V and 3 bases from J, with 6 bases in between. The CDR3 sequence is 13 residues long. This CDR3 is CASSFESNQPQHF. The CDR3 DNA reads as TGTGCCAGCAGTTTTGAGTCCAATCAGCCCCAGCATTTT.

CDR3 coding DNA: TGCGCCAGCAGCCAAGATATAGGGACCTATGGCTACACCTTC. Translation gives CASSQDIGTYGYTF. The rearrangement uses TRBV4-3 and TRBJ1-2; D is possibly TRBD1 (5 bases). Germline values: CDR1 LGHNA, CDR2 YSLEER. Trimming took off 0 bases at V and 4 bases at J, with 9 bases between the two ends. The CDR3 sequence is 14 residues long.

The count of this clone is one. The chain couples TRBV24-1 to TRBJ2-1, with D perhaps TRBD2 (6 bases). CDR3 length equals 14 residues. Trimming took off 6 bases at V and 9 bases at J, with 17 bases between the two ends. Germline CDR1 KGHDR, CDR2 SFDVKD. CDR3: CATSLSLAFPEQFF. The CDR3 DNA is TGTGCCACCAGTTTGAGCCTAGCGTTTCCTGAGCAGTTCTTC.

This clone was picked up a small number of times. This CDR3 is also generated by other DNA sequences in the sample. V gene TRBV18 combines with J gene TRBJ1-1, with 8 bases that match TRBD1. The germline gives CDR1 KGHSH, CDR2 LQKENI. CDR3 length: 16 residues. Trimming cost V 6 bases and J 3 bases; bases outside gene matches: 12. CDR3 loop: CASSPRTGLGDTEAFF. The CDR3 nucleotides read TGTGCCAGCTCGCCCCGGACAGGGTTAGGGGACACTGAAGCTTTCTTT.

The chain uses TRBV19 and TRBJ2-5, with D hard to call. Deletions cut 3 bases from V and 4 bases from J, with 9 bases between. CDR3 length equals 13 residues. Per the germline V gene, CDR1 is LNHDA and CDR2 is SQIVND (reference sequence). CDR3 coding DNA: TGTGCCAGTAGTATGCTAGAACGAGAGACCCAGTACTTC. Protein: CASSMLERETQYF.